The present entry profiles one TCR beta chain with its context. Its target is not known. The data are from a study of OX40 agonist ivuxolimab in advanced cancers. Study information: Of mixed ages from about 20 to 80 and averaging roughly 60 years, the group was almost 85% male. In three patients, partial responses were observed, one with hepatocellular carcinoma and two with cutaneous melanoma.

The method was immunoSEQ multiplex PCR; TCRdb's version includes in-frame clones alone and lacks a portion of them. The sample holds around 80,000 clones, around 90% seen once. Findings of the study overall: Expanded peripheral T cell antigen specificity was not determined.

The germline V gene has CDR1 PRHDT and CDR2 FYEKMQ (reference sequence). The CDR3 extends over 15 amino acids. V was pared by 1 base and J by 2 bases, with 8 bases between. The specimen comprised CD4+ or CD8+ T cells sorted from blood, sampled in a trial of the OX40 agonist ivuxolimab. The clonotype comes from an adult with an advanced solid tumor such as melanoma, head and neck, liver or kidney cancer. V usage is TRBV13 and J usage is TRBJ1-4; possible D gene TRBD1, 5 bases. The CDR3 DNA reads TGTGCCAGCAGCTTAGCGGGACGTACTAATGAAAAACTGTTTTTT. It yields the protein CASSLAGRTNEKLFF.